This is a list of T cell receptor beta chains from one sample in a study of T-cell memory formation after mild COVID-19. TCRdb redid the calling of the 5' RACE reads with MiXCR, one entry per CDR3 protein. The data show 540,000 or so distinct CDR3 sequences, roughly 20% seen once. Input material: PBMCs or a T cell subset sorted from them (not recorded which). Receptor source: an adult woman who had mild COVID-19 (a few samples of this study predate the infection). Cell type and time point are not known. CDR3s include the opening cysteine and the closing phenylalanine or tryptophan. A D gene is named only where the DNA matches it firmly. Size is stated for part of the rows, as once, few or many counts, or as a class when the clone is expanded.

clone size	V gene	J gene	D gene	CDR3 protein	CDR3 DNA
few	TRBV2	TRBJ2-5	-	CASGEGPTSEGTQYF	TGTGCCAGCGGTGAAGGCCCGACGTCTGAGGGGACCCAGTACTTC
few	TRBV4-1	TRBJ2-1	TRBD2	CASSQEPSGGFNEQFF	TGCGCCAGCAGCCAAGAACCTAGCGGGGGTTTCAATGAGCAGTTCTTC
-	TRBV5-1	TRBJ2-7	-	CASSLALGLEQYF	TGCGCCAGCAGCTTGGCCCTGGGACTCGAGCAGTACTTC
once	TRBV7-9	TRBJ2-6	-	CASSSTGANVLTF	TGTGCCAGCAGCTCCACCGGGGCCAACGTCCTGACTTTC
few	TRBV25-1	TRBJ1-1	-	CASSWKGGTEAFF	TGTGCCAGCAGTTGGAAGGGGGGCACTGAAGCTTTCTTT
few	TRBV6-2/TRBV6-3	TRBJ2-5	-	CASSWASFVETQYF	TGTGCCAGCAGTTGGGCTAGCTTCGTAGAGACCCAGTACTTC
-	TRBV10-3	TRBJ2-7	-	CAISGGPVDGQYF	TGTGCCATCAGTGGTGGACCGGTCGACGGGCAGTACTTC
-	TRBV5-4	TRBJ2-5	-	CASSKVPNTQYF	TGTGCCAGCAGCAAAGTTCCGAATACCCAGTACTTC
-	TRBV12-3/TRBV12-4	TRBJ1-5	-	CASSLREGQPQHF	TGTGCCAGCAGTTTGAGGGAAGGGCAGCCCCAGCATTTT
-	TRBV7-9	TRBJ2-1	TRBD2	CASRTSGVWNEQFF	TGTGCCAGCAGGACTAGCGGGGTCTGGAATGAGCAGTTCTTC
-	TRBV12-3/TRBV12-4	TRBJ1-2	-	CASSLGGTRNYGYTF	TGTGCCAGCAGTTTAGGCGGTACACGAAACTATGGCTACACCTTC
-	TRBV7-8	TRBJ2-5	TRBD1	CASSYSGTGVPETQYF	TGTGCCAGCAGCTATTCCGGGACAGGGGTACCGGAGACCCAGTACTTC
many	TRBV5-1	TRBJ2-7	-	CASSLRTGEGEQYF	TGCGCCAGCAGCCTAAGGACGGGGGAAGGGGAGCAGTACTTC
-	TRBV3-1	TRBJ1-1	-	CASSPSTEWGTEAFF	TGTGCCAGCAGCCCAAGTACTGAGTGGGGCACTGAAGCTTTCTTT
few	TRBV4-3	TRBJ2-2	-	CASSQVPADTGELFF	TGCGCCAGCAGCCAAGTTCCGGCGGACACCGGGGAGCTGTTTTTT
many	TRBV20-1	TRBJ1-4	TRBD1	CSAEGQENEKLFF	TGCAGTGCCGAGGGACAGGAGAATGAAAAACTGTTTTTT
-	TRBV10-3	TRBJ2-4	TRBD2	CAISVGGRDIQYF	TGTGCCATCAGTGTGGGAGGGAGGGACATTCAGTACTTC
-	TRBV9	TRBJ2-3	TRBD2	CASSPGWGLAGGRKDRQYF	TGTGCCAGCAGCCCCGGTTGGGGACTAGCGGGGGGCCGAAAAGACAGGCAGTATTTT
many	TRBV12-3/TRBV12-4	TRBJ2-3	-	CASSLDYTDTQYF	TGTGCCAGCAGCTTGGACTACACAGATACGCAGTATTTT
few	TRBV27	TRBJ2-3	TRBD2	CASRPSGGSTDTQYF	TGTGCCAGCAGACCTAGCGGGGGTAGCACAGATACGCAGTATTTT
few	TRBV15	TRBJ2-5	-	CATSRDHGQQETQYF	TGTGCCACCAGCAGAGATCACGGGCAGCAAGAGACCCAGTACTTC
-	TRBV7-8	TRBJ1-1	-	CASSLMGQVNTEAFF	TGTGCCAGCAGCTTAATGGGTCAGGTGAACACTGAAGCTTTCTTT
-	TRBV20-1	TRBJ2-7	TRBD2	CSARDPLAGQAEQYF	TGCAGTGCTAGAGATCCACTAGCGGGACAGGCCGAGCAGTACTTC
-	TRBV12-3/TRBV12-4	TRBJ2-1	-	CATETRGANEQFF	TGTGCCACCGAGACCCGGGGGGCCAATGAGCAGTTCTTC
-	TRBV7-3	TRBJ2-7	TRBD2	CASSSGTSGRRPTYEQYF	TGTGCCAGCAGCTCCGGGACTAGCGGGAGGCGCCCTACCTACGAGCAGTACTTC
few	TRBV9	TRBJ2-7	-	CASSVGGGQTYEQYF	TGTGCCAGCAGCGTAGGAGGGGGACAAACCTACGAGCAGTACTTC
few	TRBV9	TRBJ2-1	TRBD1	CASSVRDRGRDEQFF	TGTGCCAGCAGCGTCCGGGACAGGGGGCGTGATGAGCAGTTCTTC
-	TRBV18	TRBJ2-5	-	CASSQARMETQYF	TGTGCCAGCTCACAGGCCCGGATGGAGACCCAGTACTTC
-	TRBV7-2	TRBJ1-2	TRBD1	CASSSQGRGTNYGYTF	TGTGCCAGCAGCTCACAGGGGCGTGGGACTAACTATGGCTACACCTTC
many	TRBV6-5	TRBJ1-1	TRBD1	CASSSDRVLAEAFF	TGTGCCAGCAGTTCGGACAGGGTCTTGGCTGAAGCTTTCTTT
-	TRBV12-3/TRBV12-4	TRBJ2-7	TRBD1	CASTQTGMGYEQYF	TGTGCCAGCACCCAGACAGGGATGGGCTACGAGCAGTACTTC
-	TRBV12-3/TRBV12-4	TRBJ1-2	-	CASSRDGVYGYTF	TGTGCCAGCAGCCGGGACGGAGTATATGGCTACACCTTC
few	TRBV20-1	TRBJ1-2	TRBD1	CSARDRWTGGSYGYTF	TGCAGTGCTAGAGATCGTTGGACAGGGGGAAGTTATGGCTACACCTTC
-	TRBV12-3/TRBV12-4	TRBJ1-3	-	CASSLGAYSGNTIYF	TGTGCCAGCAGTTTGGGGGCCTACTCTGGAAACACCATATATTTT
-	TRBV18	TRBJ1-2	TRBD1	CASSPILPGQGARNYGYTF	TGTGCCAGCTCACCGATACTCCCGGGACAGGGAGCTCGTAACTATGGCTACACCTTC
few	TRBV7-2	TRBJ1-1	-	CASSLNRAMNTEAFF	TGTGCCAGCAGCTTAAACAGGGCCATGAACACTGAAGCTTTCTTT
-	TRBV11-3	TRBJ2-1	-	CASILAGGGLGPYNEQFF	TGTGCCAGCATCCTTGCAGGTGGCGGGTTGGGGCCCTACAATGAGCAGTTCTTC
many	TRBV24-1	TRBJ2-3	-	CATSERGRSDTQYF	TGTGCCACCAGTGAAAGGGGCAGATCAGATACGCAGTATTTT
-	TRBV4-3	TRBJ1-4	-	CASSQEGGTNEKLFF	TGCGCCAGCAGCCAAGAAGGTGGAACTAATGAAAAACTGTTTTTT
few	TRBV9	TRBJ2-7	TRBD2	CASSVVAGVDEQYF	TGTGCCAGCAGCGTAGTAGCGGGAGTCGACGAGCAGTACTTC
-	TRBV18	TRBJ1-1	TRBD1	CASSPSGGQQNTEAFF	TGTGCCAGCTCACCAAGCGGGGGACAGCAGAACACTGAAGCTTTCTTT
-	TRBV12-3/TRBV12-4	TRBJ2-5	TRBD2	CASSPTGGQGEETQYF	TGTGCCAGCAGCCCAACGGGAGGCCAGGGTGAAGAGACCCAGTACTTC
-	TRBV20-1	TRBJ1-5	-	CSARPVLAGKVSQPQHF	TGCAGTGCTAGACCCGTTCTAGCGGGTAAGGTTTCTCAGCCCCAGCATTTT
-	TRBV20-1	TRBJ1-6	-	CSARDIVQSYNSPLHF	TGCAGTGCTAGAGATATAGTACAGAGTTATAATTCACCCCTCCACTTT
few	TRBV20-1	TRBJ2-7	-	CSTGKGPQREQYF	TGCAGTACGGGGAAGGGACCCCAACGGGAGCAGTACTTC
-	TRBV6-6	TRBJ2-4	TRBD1	CASSLWTGDIQYF	TGTGCCAGCAGTTTGTGGACAGGGGACATTCAGTACTTC
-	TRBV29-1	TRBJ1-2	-	CSVEGGANYGYTF	TGCAGCGTTGAGGGGGGAGCTAACTATGGCTACACCTTC
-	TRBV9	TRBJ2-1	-	CASSVEGPRGDEQFF	TGTGCCAGCAGCGTAGAAGGACCCAGAGGCGATGAGCAGTTCTTC
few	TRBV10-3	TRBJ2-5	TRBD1	CASGQAPQETQYF	TGTGCCAGCGGACAGGCCCCTCAAGAGACCCAGTACTTC
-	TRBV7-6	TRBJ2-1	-	CASSLTRGGRDNEQFF	TGTGCCAGCAGCTTAACCCGAGGGGGGAGGGACAATGAGCAGTTCTTC
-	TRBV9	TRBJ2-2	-	CASSVVSTTGELFF	TGTGCCAGCAGCGTAGTTTCCACGACCGGGGAGCTGTTTTTT
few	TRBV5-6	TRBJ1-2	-	CASSLSRTRAYGYTF	TGTGCCAGCAGCTTATCAAGGACGAGGGCCTATGGCTACACCTTC
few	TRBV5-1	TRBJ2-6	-	CASTIQTGLLAGANVLTF	TGCGCCAGCACTATCCAAACGGGACTCCTGGCTGGGGCCAACGTCCTGACTTTC
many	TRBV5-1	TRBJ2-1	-	CASSTTGEAYNEQFF	TGCGCCAGCAGTACCACAGGGGAGGCCTACAATGAGCAGTTCTTC
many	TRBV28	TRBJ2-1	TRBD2	CATQSGGALSYNEQFF	TGTGCCACCCAGAGCGGGGGCGCCCTCTCCTACAATGAGCAGTTCTTC